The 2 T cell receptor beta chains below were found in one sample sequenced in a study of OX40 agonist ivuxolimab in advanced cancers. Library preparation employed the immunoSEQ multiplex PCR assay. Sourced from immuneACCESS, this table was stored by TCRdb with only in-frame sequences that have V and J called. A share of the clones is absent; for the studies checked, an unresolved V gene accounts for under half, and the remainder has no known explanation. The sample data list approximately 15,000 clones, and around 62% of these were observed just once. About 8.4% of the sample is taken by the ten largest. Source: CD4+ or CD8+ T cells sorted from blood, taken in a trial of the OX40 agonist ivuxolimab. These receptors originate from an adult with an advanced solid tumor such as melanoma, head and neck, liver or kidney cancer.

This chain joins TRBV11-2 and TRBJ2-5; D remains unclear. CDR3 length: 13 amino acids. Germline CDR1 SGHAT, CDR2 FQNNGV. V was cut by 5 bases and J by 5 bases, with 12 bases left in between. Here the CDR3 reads CASSPPLGETQYF. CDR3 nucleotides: TGTGCCAGCAGCCCCCCGCTGGGCGAGACCCAGTACTTC.

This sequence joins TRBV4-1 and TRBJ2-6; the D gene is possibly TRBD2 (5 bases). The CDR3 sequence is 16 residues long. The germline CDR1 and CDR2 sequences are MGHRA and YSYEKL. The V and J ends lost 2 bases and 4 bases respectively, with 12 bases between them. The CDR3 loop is CASSQNSGSGANVLTF. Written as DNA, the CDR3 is TGCGCCAGCAGCCAAAATTCGGGGTCAGGGGCCAACGTCCTGACTTTC.